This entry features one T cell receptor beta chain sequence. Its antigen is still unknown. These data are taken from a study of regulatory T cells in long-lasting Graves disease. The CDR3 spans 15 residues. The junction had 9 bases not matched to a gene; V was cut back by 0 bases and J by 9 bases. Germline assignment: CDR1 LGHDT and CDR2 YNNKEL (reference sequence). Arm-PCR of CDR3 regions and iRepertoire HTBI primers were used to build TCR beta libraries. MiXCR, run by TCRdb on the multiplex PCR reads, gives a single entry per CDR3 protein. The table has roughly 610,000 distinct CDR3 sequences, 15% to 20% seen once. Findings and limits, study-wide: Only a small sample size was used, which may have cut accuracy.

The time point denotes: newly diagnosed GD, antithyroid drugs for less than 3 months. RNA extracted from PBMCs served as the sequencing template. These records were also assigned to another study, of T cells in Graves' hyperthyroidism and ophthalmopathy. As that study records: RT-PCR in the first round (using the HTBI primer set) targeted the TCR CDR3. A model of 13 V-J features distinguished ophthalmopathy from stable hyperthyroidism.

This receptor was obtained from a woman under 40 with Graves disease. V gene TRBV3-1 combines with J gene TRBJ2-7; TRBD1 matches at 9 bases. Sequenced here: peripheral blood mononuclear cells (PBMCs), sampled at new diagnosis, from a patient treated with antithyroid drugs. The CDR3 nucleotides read TGTGCCAGCAGCCAAGATTCGGGACAGGGTTATGGGCAGTACTTC. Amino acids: CASSQDSGQGYGQYF.